The 2 T cell receptor beta chains presented below share a single source sample, sequenced in a study of metastatic and nonmetastatic thyroid tumors. TCRdb reanalyzed the PCR reads via MiXCR. Found here are roughly 58,000 clones, more than 3.5% of them singletons; the top ten hold 20% to 25%. The entire patient cohort was treatment-naive prior to thyroid surgery. The sample was blood. Receptors originate from a female donor with papillary thyroid cancer or a benign thyroid nodule (not recorded which). Some clones in this sample may be carry-over from other donors' samples.

This clone has just one count. The chain is built from TRBV28 and TRBJ2-7, with D possibly TRBD1 on 6 matching bases. CDR1 is MDHEN and CDR2 is SYDVKM in the germline V gene. V lost 10 bases, J lost 5 bases, and 15 bases lay in between. The CDR3 loop spans 12 amino acids. CDR3 in DNA: TGTGCCATTAAAGACAGGTTCGACGAGCAGTACTTC. Its translation is CAIKDRFDEQYF.

This clone was counted at least ten times. The chain employs TRBV10-3 and TRBJ1-1, with 12 bases aligning to TRBD1. With 3 bases clipped from V and 5 bases from J, the junction kept 7 bases outside the gene matches. CDR1 ENHRY and CDR2 SYGVKD come from the germline V gene. CDR3 length: 16 residues. The CDR3 nucleotides are TGTGCCATCAGTGACCGGGACAGGGGGCGCGAAACTGAAGCTTTCTTT. Translated, it gives CAISDRDRGRETEAFF.